This T cell receptor (beta chain) was recorded in a study of CD8 T cells in Susac syndrome (dated 2019 in TCRdb). Context from the whole study: Whether CD8+ T cell activation and differentiation in Susac syndrome was antigen driven was tested using repertoire sequencing.

Reading from cysteine to phenylalanine, the CDR3 counts 13 amino acids. The DNA shown is the 39-base CDR3, in frame from base 1. At the junction V is shortened by 7 bases and J by 2 bases, with 11 bases in between. CDR1 and CDR2 are read off the germline V gene as SGHTA and FQGNSA. In this sample, this clonotype turned up once. Its cognate antigen has yet to be identified. Base qualities are missing; no much larger clone stands one base away. One read is thin evidence. Peripheral blood CD8+ and CD4+ T cells from healthy donors, Susac syndrome patients and multiple sclerosis patients were profiled by high-throughput TCR beta sequencing. Healthy donors were age- and sex-matched controls. Bulk CD8+ and CD4+ T cells were purified by magnetic negative isolation, while CD8+ TEMRA cells were enriched using FACS. Blood was drawn into EDTA tubes, processed within 24 hours, and PBMCs were isolated by density gradient centrifugation. PBMCs intended for TCR sequencing were cryopreserved in liquid nitrogen and were subsequently thawed in a 37 degrees C water bath. Purity of sorted or isolated CD4+, CD8+ and CD8+ TEMRA cells was at least 90%.

RNA was extracted with the RNeasy kit and 0.5 to 1 ug was reverse transcribed using random hexamers. TCR beta CDR3 regions were amplified with the immunoSEQ multiplex PCR assay covering 54 Vbeta and 13 Jbeta segments. Bias from PCR amplification was corrected by using a synthetic template baseline for primer optimization and for computational correction. On the study's bioinformatics: Only productive sequences were kept, with reads annotated to V, D and J genes according to IMGT and analyzed in immunoSEQ Analyzer. To calculate clonality, Shannon entropy was normalized by log2 of the number of productive unique sequences and then subtracted from one. For each patient and control, public and private clones were evaluated within the 100 most prevalent clones. A clone was defined as Susac-specific if it was absent from the healthy and MS cohorts, from over a thousand published viral clones and from other ImmuneACCESS disease sequences. Using fastp trimming at Q25 and MiXCR clonotype assembly, TCRdb reanalyzed the public sequencing data and kept in-frame beta chains. Duplicate CDR3 protein sequences are folded into a single record with the most common DNA and genes. Clone size and V and J calls follow TCRdb, not the original study. Within this sample are around 190,000 distinct CDR3 sequences, with approximately 95% of them counted one time only. The top ten clonotypes cover approximately 0.1% of the sample.

Paper-wide results and their limitations: The TCR sequencing and HLA analysis was acknowledged to have included a relatively small number of individuals.

The receptor was derived from a human donor in good health. The sequenced sample was CD4+ T cells from PBMCs. This chain is built from TRBV7-2 and TRBJ1-1, and the D gene may be TRBD1, 5 bases matching. The CDR3 region reads CASTRQINTEAFF. The DNA sequence is given as TGTGCCAGCACTAGACAGATAAACACTGAAGCTTTCTTT.